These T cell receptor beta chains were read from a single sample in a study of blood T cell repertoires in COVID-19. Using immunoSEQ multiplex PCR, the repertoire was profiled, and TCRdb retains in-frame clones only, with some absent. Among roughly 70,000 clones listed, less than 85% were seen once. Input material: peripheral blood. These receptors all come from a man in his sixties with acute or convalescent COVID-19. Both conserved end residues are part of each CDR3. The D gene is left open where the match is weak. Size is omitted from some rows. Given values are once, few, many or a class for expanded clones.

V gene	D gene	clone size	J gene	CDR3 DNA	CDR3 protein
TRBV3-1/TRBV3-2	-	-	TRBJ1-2	TGTGCCAGCAGCCAAGAGGCAGGGCATGGCTATGGCTACACCTTC	CASSQEAGHGYGYTF
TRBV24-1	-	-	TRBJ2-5	TGTGCCACCAGTTCTGGCAACCTGCAAGAGACCCAGTACTTC	CATSSGNLQETQYF
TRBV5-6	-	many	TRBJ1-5	TGTGCCAGCAGCTTGGCCGATAGTCAGCCCCAGCATTTT	CASSLADSQPQHF
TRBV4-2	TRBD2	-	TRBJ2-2	TGTGCCAGCAGCCAAGCGTCGGGGAGGGACGGGGAGCTGTTTTTT	CASSQASGRDGELFF
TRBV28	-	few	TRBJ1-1	TGTGCCAGCAGCCCCCTCGGAGGGGAAGCTTTCTTT	CASSPLGGEAFF
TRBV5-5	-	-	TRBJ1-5	TGTGCCAGCAGCTTCGGGCAGGGCCCCAATCAGCCCCAGCATTTT	CASSFGQGPNQPQHF
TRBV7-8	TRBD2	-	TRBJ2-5	TGTGCCAGCAGCTTCTTGGGACTAGGGGAGACCCAGTACTTC	CASSFLGLGETQYF
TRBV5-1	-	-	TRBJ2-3	TGCGCCAGCAGCTCCACCGGGACATTCAAAGTGGGTACGCAGTATTTT	CASSSTGTFKVGTQYF
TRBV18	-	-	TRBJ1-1	TGTGCCAGCTCCCGCCCATTGACAACGCTGAACACTGAAGCTTTCTTT	CASSRPLTTLNTEAFF
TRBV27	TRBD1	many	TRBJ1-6	TGTGCCAGCAGTTTATCGACAGGGGATATATATAATTCACCCCTCCACTTT	CASSLSTGDIYNSPLHF
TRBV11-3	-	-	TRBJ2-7	TGTGCCAGCAGCTTAGGGGGTAGCGTCTACGAGCAGTACTTC	CASSLGGSVYEQYF
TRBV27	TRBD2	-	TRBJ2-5	TGTGCCAGCAGTTTAACCCTAGCGGGGTTACAAGAGACCCAGTACTTC	CASSLTLAGLQETQYF
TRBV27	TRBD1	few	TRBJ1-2	TGTGCCAGCAAACTGAAACAGGGGGAGAGCTATGGCTACACCTTC	CASKLKQGESYGYTF
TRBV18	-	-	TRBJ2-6	TGTGCCAGCTCCCTCATGGCGATCAAGGGGGCTGGGGCCAACGTCCTGACTTTC	CASSLMAIKGAGANVLTF
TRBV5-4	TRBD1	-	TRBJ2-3	TGTGCCAGCAGCTCCGGACAGGCCCAAGATACGCAGTATTTT	CASSSGQAQDTQYF
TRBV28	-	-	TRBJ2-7	TGTGCCAGCAGAACCGGGACGCCGGCGGGAGAGCAGTACTTC	CASRTGTPAGEQYF
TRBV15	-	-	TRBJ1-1	TGTGCCACCAGCAGAGATATAAACTCGAACACTGAAGCTTTCTTT	CATSRDINSNTEAFF
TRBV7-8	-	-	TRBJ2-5	TGTGCCAGCAGCTCGGGAGAGACCCAGTACTTC	CASSSGETQYF
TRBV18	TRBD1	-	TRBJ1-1	TGTGCCAGCTCACCGTCTCAGGGGGGAAGAGGGACTGAAGCTTTCTTT	CASSPSQGGRGTEAFF
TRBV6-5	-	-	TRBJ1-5	TGTGCCACCAGCTGGGGAGGCAATCAGCCCCAGCATTTT	CATSWGGNQPQHF
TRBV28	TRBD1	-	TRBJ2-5	TGTGCCAGCAGTTTGGACAGGGGCCAAGAGACCCAGTACTTC	CASSLDRGQETQYF
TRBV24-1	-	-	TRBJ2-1	TGTGCCACCAGTGATCACCGAGATGAGCAGTTCTTC	CATSDHRDEQFF
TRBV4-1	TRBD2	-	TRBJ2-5	TGCGCCAGCAGCCACCACGGGACTAGCGGGAGGGCAAGGGAGACCCAGTACTTC	CASSHHGTSGRARETQYF
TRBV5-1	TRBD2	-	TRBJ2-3	TGCGCCAGCAGCTTGGGACTAGCGGAGTATAACACAGATACGCAGTATTTT	CASSLGLAEYNTDTQYF
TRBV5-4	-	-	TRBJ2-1	TGTGCCAGCAGCTCACCCCGACAGCCCTACAATGAGCAGTTCTTC	CASSSPRQPYNEQFF
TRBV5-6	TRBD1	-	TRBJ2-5	TGTGCCAGCAGCTTGGACAGGGGGCGCACGGAGACCCAGTACTTC	CASSLDRGRTETQYF
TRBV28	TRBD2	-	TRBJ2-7	TGTGCCAGCAGTTCAACACTGACTAGCGCGTGGCACGAGCAGTACTTC	CASSSTLTSAWHEQYF
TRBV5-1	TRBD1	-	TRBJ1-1	TGCGCCAGCAGCACTCAAGGACAGGGGGCAAACACTGAAGCTTTCTTT	CASSTQGQGANTEAFF
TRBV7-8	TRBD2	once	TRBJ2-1	TGTGCCAGCAGCGAGAGCGGGACGTACAATGAGCAGTTCTTC	CASSESGTYNEQFF
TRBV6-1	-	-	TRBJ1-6	TGTGCCAGCAGTGGAGCCCCAAATTCACCCCTCCACTTT	CASSGAPNSPLHF
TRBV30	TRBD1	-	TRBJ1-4	TGTGCCTGGAGTGATATCTGGACAGGGGCTAATGAAAAACTGTTTTTT	CAWSDIWTGANEKLFF
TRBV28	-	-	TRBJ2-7	TGTGCCAGCAACACCCGTTACGAGCAGTACTTC	CASNTRYEQYF
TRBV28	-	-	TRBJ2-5	TGTGCCAGCTTCTCCGAGGCATCACTGGTACAAGAGACCCAGTACTTC	CASFSEASLVQETQYF
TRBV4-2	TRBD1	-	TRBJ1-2	TGTGCCAGCAGCCAAGATCCGGGACAGGGTACTTTCGGTGGCTACACCTTC	CASSQDPGQGTFGGYTF
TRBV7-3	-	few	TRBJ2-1	TGTGCCAGCAGCTTAATAGGGGTCAATGAGCAGTTCTTC	CASSLIGVNEQFF
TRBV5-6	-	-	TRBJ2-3	TGTGCCAGCAGCGCCGGACAGGACTATTACACAGATACGCAGTATTTT	CASSAGQDYYTDTQYF
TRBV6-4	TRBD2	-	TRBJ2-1	TGTGCCAGCAGTGACAGCGGGGGGGCCGTTGAGCAGTTCTTC	CASSDSGGAVEQFF
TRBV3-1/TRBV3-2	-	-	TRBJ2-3	TGTGCCAGCAGCCAGGCAGCAGACATTCAGGGAGATACGCAGTATTTT	CASSQAADIQGDTQYF
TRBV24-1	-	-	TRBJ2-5	TGTGCCACCAGTGATTTGCCGGGACACCCTCAAGAGACCCAGTACTTC	CATSDLPGHPQETQYF
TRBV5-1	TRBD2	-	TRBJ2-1	TGCGCCAGCAGCTTGGGGCCGGGACTAGCGGGAGGCAATGAGCAGTTCTTC	CASSLGPGLAGGNEQFF